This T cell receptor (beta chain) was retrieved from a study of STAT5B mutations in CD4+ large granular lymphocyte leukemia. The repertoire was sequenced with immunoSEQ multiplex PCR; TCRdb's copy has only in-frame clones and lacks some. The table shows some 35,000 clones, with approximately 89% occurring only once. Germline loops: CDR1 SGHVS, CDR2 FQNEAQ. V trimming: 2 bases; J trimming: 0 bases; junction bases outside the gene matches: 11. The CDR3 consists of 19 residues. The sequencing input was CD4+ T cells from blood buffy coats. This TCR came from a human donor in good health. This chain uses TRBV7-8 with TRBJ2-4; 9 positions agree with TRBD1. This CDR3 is CASSLNRTGVFSAKNIQYF. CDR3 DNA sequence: TGTGCCAGCAGCTTAAATAGGACAGGGGTTTTTTCAGCCAAAAACATTCAGTACTTC.